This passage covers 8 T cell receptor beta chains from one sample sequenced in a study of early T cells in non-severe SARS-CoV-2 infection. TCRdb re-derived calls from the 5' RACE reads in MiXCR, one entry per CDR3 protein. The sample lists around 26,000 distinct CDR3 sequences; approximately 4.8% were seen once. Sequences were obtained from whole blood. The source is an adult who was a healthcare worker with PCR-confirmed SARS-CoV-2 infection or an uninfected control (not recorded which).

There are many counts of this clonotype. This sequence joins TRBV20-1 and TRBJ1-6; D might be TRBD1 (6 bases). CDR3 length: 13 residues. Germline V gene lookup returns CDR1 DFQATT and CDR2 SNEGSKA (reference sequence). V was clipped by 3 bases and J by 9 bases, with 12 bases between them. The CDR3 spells CSARWGQGSPLHF. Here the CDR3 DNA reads TGCAGTGCTAGGTGGGGGCAAGGTTCACCCCTCCACTTT.

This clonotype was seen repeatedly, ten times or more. CDR3 protein: CAILNRDAYEQYF. The CDR3 region has the DNA TGTGCCATATTAAACCGGGACGCCTACGAGCAGTACTTC. The chain couples TRBV28 to TRBJ2-7; TRBD1 or TRBD2 may be the D gene (5 bases each). The CDR3 has 13 residues. Per the germline V gene, CDR1 is MDHEN and CDR2 is SYDVKM. The V gene lost 10 bases and the J gene lost 2 bases, with 15 bases spanning the gap.

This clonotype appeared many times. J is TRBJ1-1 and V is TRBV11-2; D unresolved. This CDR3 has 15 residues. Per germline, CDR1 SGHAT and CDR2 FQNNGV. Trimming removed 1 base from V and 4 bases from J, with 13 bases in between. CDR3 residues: CASSLVPLRGTEAFF. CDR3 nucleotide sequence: TGTGCCAGCAGCTTAGTTCCTCTTAGAGGCACTGAAGCTTTCTTT.

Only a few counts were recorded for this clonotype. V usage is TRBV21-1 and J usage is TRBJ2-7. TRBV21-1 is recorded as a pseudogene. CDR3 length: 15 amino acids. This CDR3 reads CARAPTYLFSYEQYF. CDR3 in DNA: TGTGCCAGGGCACCGACCTACTTATTCTCCTACGAGCAGTACTTC.

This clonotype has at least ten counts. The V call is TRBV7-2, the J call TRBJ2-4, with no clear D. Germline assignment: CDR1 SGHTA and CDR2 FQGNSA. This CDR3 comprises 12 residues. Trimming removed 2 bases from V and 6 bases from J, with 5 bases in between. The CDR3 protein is CASSLIGNIQYF. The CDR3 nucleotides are TGTGCCAGCAGCTTAATCGGAAACATTCAGTACTTC.

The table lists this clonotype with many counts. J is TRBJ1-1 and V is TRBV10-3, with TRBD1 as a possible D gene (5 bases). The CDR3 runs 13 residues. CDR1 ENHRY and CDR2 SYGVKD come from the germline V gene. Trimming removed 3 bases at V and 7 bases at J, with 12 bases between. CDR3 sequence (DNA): TGTGCCATCAGTGATGGGAGAGACAGTGAAGCTTTCTTT. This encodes CAISDGRDSEAFF.

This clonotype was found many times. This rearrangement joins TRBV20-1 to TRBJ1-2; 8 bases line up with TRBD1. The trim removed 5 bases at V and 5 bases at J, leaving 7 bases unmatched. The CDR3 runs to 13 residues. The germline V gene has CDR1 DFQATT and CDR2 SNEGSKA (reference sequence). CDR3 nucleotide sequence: TGCAGTGCTTCCAGGACAGGGACGTATGGCTACACCTTC. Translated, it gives CSASRTGTYGYTF.

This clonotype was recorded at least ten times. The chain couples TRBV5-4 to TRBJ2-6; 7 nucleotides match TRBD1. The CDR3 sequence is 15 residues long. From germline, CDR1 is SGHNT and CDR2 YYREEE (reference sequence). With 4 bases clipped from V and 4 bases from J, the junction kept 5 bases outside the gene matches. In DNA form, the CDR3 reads TGTGCCAGCAGCCCCCAGGGGGTAGGGGCCAACGTCCTGACTTTC. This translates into CASSPQGVGANVLTF. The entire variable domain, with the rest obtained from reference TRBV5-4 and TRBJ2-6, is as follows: ETGVTQSPTHLIKTRGQQVTLRCSSQSGHNTVSWYQQALGQGPQFIFQYYREEENGRGNFPPRFSGLQFPNYSSELNVNALELDDSALYLCASSPQGVGANVLTFGAGSRLTVL.